These 8 T cell receptor beta chains were sequenced from one sample in a study of T-cell memory formation after mild COVID-19 (dated by TCRdb to the early 2020s). The method behind the library was 5' RACE. Sequenced using an Illumina NovaSeq 6000. TCRdb reworked the public reads: Q25 trimming with fastp, MiXCR clone assembly, productive beta chains retained. A single entry per CDR3 protein holds the most common genes and DNA from its merged rows. Within this sample are 300,000 to 350,000 distinct CDR3 sequences, with just under 20% of them counted one time only. 21% of the sample is held by the ten biggest clonotypes. Specimen: PBMCs or a T cell subset sorted from them (not recorded which). The receptors were gathered from a man between 18 and 29 years old who had mild COVID-19 (a few samples of this study predate the infection). The sample titles of this study are shuffled in the database, so cell type and time point are left out; the donor was told from shared clones.

This clonotype has a handful of counts. The chain joins TRBV6-5 to TRBJ2-3, with D unresolved. The CDR3 runs 13 residues. Germline CDR1 MNHEY, CDR2 SVGAGI. V shed 8 bases and J shed 4 bases, with 13 bases lying between them. The CDR3 region is CASCRSPADTQYF. CDR3 in DNA: TGTGCCAGCTGTCGTTCGCCGGCAGATACGCAGTATTTT.

This clonotype has just one count. The rearrangement links TRBV2 to TRBJ2-7; tentative D call: TRBD2 (5 bases). The V gene lost 4 bases and the J gene lost 4 bases, with 14 bases spanning the gap. The CDR3 loop spans 14 amino acids. CDR1 is SNHLY and CDR2 is FYNNEI in the germline V gene. CDR3 sequence: CASSGGLEGYEQYF. The CDR3 bases are TGTGCCAGCAGTGGGGGTCTAGAGGGATACGAGCAGTACTTC.

The chain couples TRBV6-5 to TRBJ2-5; perhaps TRBD2 as D (6 bases). The CDR3 is 16 amino acids. CDR1 and CDR2 (germline): MNHEY, SVGAGI. The germline V and J ends were trimmed by 0 bases and 3 bases, with 14 bases remaining between them. The chain's CDR3 is CASSYSGRNNKETQYF. The DNA of the CDR3 is TGTGCCAGCAGTTACTCGGGGAGGAACAACAAAGAGACCCAGTACTTC.

A few counts support this clonotype. The chain joins TRBV18 to TRBJ2-5; D might be TRBD2 (5 bases). The CDR3 has 15 residues. V gave up 3 bases and J gave up 5 bases, with 16 bases separating them. Germline V gives CDR1 KGHSH, CDR2 LQKENI. The chain's CDR3 is CASSPFSSRRETQYF. As DNA, the CDR3 is TGTGCCAGCTCACCCTTTTCCTCACGGAGGGAGACCCAGTACTTC.

DNA for the CDR3: TGTGCCAGCTCTTGTGATCGAGCGGCCTACGAGCAGTACTTC. Residues: CASSCDRAAYEQYF. The J gene is TRBJ2-7, the V gene TRBV18; D is possibly TRBD2 (5 bases). The CDR3 length is 14 residues. V shed 6 bases and J shed 2 bases, with 14 bases lying between them. Germline V CDR1 and CDR2: KGHSH, LQKENI.

This clonotype appeared a few times. The CDR3 DNA sequence: TGTGCCAGCAGCCTTAGCGGGGGGATTACAGATACGCAGTATTTT. Protein product: CASSLSGGITDTQYF. The chain recombines TRBV9 with TRBJ2-3; 10 bases map to TRBD2. Germline values: CDR1 SGDLS, CDR2 YYNGEE. CDR3 length: 15 residues. Trimming at V came to 4 bases and at J to 3 bases, leaving 5 bases not matched to a gene. Supplemented by reference TRBV9 and TRBJ2-3, the full variable domain reads DSGVTQTPKHLITATGQRVTLRCSPRSGDLSVYWYQQSLDQGLQFLIQYYNGEERAKGNILERFSAQQFPDLHSELNLSSLELGDSALYFCASSLSGGITDTQYFGPGTRLTVL.

The sample holds a few counts of this clonotype. The chain has TRBV7-9 and TRBJ2-1; possible D gene TRBD2, 6 bases. V was clipped by 4 bases and J by 2 bases, with 12 bases between them. The CDR3 extends over 15 amino acids. Germline V gene lookup returns CDR1 SEHNR and CDR2 FQNEAQ (reference sequence). The CDR3 coding sequence is TGTGCCAGCAGCTCGGGACGGGGGACCTACAATGAGCAGTTCTTC. As protein: CASSSGRGTYNEQFF.

This clonotype came up a few times. The chain links TRBV4-1 to TRBJ2-7, with D perhaps given as TRBD1 or TRBD2 (5 bases each). The V end lost 3 bases, the J end lost 2 bases, and 20 bases lay between the germline ends. The CDR3 has 17 residues. Germline V CDR1 and CDR2: MGHRA, YSYEKL. The CDR3 loop reads CASSQFMGQGRAYEQYV. CDR3 in DNA: TGCGCCAGCAGCCAGTTCATGGGGCAGGGACGAGCCTACGAGCAGTACGTC.